One and the same sample provided the 14 T cell receptor beta chains below, sequenced in a study of T-cell memory formation after mild COVID-19. MiXCR, applied by TCRdb to the 5' RACE reads, yields one record per CDR3 protein. The sample consists of 300,000 to 350,000 distinct CDR3 sequences, about an eighth of them appearing once. Sequences were obtained from PBMCs or a T cell subset sorted from them (not recorded which). The receptors were gathered from a man aged 18 to 30 who had mild COVID-19 (a few samples of this study predate the infection). Cell type and time point are not known.

V is TRBV6-2 or TRBV6-3 and J is TRBJ1-1; 7 bases align to TRBD1. V lost 7 bases, J lost 2 bases, and 7 bases stayed unmatched. CDR3 size: 14 residues. Germline values: CDR1 MNHEY, CDR2 SVGEGT. The CDR3 here is CASTGDRDNTEAFF. As DNA, the CDR3 is TGTGCCAGCACCGGAGACAGGGATAACACTGAAGCTTTCTTT.

This clonotype has a handful of counts. The V call is TRBV4-3, the J call TRBJ1-5; D uncertain. The V gene's germline CDR1 is LGHNA and CDR2 YSLEER. V shed 4 bases and J shed 0 bases, with 16 bases lying between them. This CDR3 has 17 residues. The DNA of the CDR3 is TGCGCCAGCAGCCCTAGCCGGCTGCGAAATAGCAATCAGCCCCAGCATTTT. This translates into CASSPSRLRNSNQPQHF.

The rearrangement links TRBV15 to TRBJ2-1; D gene unclear. The CDR3 contains 14 residues. Trimming shortened V by 0 bases and J by 2 bases, and 5 bases separated the two germline ends. Germline loops: CDR1 LNHNV, CDR2 YYDKDF (reference sequence). CDR3 sequence reads: CATSRDLPYNEQFF. The CDR3, as DNA: TGTGCCACCAGCAGAGACCTTCCCTACAATGAGCAGTTCTTC. The full variable domain, in which reference TRBV15 and TRBJ2-1 provide the parts outside the CDR3, is DAMVIQNPRYQVTQFGKPVTLSCSQTLNHNVMYWYQQKSSQAPKLLFHYYDKDFNNEADTPDNFQSRRPNTSFCFLDIRSPGLGDTAMYLCATSRDLPYNEQFFGPGTRLTVL.

The chain has TRBV29-1 and TRBJ2-3; 10 positions match TRBD1. The V gene's germline CDR1 is SQVTM and CDR2 ANQGSEA. J gave up 5 bases and V 2 bases, and 10 bases lay outside the gene matches. CDR3 length: 16 residues. The CDR3 sequence: CSVEPDRGRTVDTQYF. CDR3 DNA sequence: TGCAGCGTTGAACCTGACAGGGGGCGAACGGTAGATACGCAGTATTTT.

In its sample, this clonotype was seen many times. The chain carries TRBV7-2 and TRBJ1-1; 7 positions agree with TRBD1. The CDR3 has 15 amino acids. Germline V gene lookup returns CDR1 SGHTA and CDR2 FQGNSA. V lost 1 base and J lost 1; bases outside the gene matches: 3. The CDR3 DNA sequence: TGTGCCAGCAGCTTAGTAGGGGGCGGGAACACTGAAGCTTTCTTT. Protein product: CASSLVGGGNTEAFF.

The V and J genes are TRBV10-3 and TRBJ2-7; D gene unclear. The V gene's germline CDR1 is ENHRY and CDR2 SYGVKD. This CDR3 is 16 amino acids long. V lost 0 bases and J lost 2, with 14 bases in between. CDR3 DNA: TGTGCCATCAGTGAGTCAGAACAGATTGGTACCTACGAGCAGTACTTC. Protein product: CAISESEQIGTYEQYF.

The V call is TRBV19, the J call TRBJ2-5, with 10 bases matching TRBD1. In germline, CDR1 is LNHDA, CDR2 SQIVND (reference sequence). The CDR3 loop spans 17 amino acids. The V gene end was trimmed by 4 bases and the J gene end by 2 bases; junction bases not matched to a gene: 10. The CDR3: CASSTGQGTRGQETQYF. CDR3 nucleotides: TGTGCCAGTAGTACGGGACAGGGGACAAGGGGACAAGAGACCCAGTACTTC.

To note about this clonotype: A read error may account for a junction end that differs from germline. The chain employs TRBV5-1 and TRBJ1-1, with unresolved D. CDR1 SGHRS and CDR2 YFSETQ come from the germline V gene. The CDR3 loop spans 14 amino acids. The CDR3 loop reads CAISYDFPISEAFF. As DNA, the CDR3 is TGCGCCATCAGCTATGACTTCCCCATTTCTGAAGCTTTCTTT.

This clonotype appeared many times. This chain joins TRBV2 and TRBJ2-3; the D gene is possibly TRBD2 (6 bases). Germline-derived CDR1 and CDR2 are SNHLY and FYNNEI. V gave up 7 bases and J gave up 4 bases, with 18 bases separating them. The CDR3 runs 15 residues. The DNA for the CDR3 is TGTGCCAGCACTACGCTGGCTAGCGTGGCAGATACGCAGTATTTT. It encodes CASTTLASVADTQYF.

This clonotype was detected many times. This sequence joins TRBV10-3 and TRBJ2-5; no reliable D call. The CDR3 is 14 amino acids. V was pared by 0 bases and J by 4 bases, with 9 bases between. The germline V gene encodes CDR1 ENHRY and CDR2 SYGVKD. The CDR3 nucleotides read TGTGCCATCAGTGAGTCCCCGTACTTAGAGACCCAGTACTTC. It codes for CAISESPYLETQYF.

This clonotype came up a few times. The CDR3 nucleotides are TGTGCCAGCAGCTCCCAACCGCAGGAATCTGGGGCCAACGTCCTGACTTTC. Protein: CASSSQPQESGANVLTF. The chain carries TRBV4-2 and TRBJ2-6, with D unclear. Deletions cut 5 bases from V and 1 base from J, with 15 bases between. The germline V gene has CDR1 LGHNA and CDR2 YNFKEQ. This CDR3 spans 17 amino acids.

The chain links TRBV4-2 to TRBJ2-7; D remains ambiguous. Trimming removed 0 bases from V and 5 bases from J, with 14 bases in between. The CDR3 loop spans 15 amino acids. Germline lookup yields CDR1 LGHNA and CDR2 YNFKEQ. The CDR3: CASSQDWMGVNEQYF. CDR3 nucleotides: TGTGCCAGCAGCCAAGACTGGATGGGCGTGAACGAGCAGTACTTC.

This clonotype was seen only a few times. The V gene is TRBV5-1, the J gene TRBJ2-3, with 7 bases lining up with TRBD2. CDR3 size: 14 residues. The trim removed 4 bases at V and 1 base at J, leaving 3 bases unmatched. Germline loops: CDR1 SGHRS, CDR2 YFSETQ. CDR3 residues: CASSISGRTDTQYF. CDR3 nucleotide sequence: TGCGCCAGCAGCATTAGCGGGCGCACAGATACGCAGTATTTT.

This clonotype was picked up a small number of times. The gene calls are TRBV7-6 and TRBJ1-1, with D tentatively TRBD1 (6 bases). The germline V and J ends were trimmed by 5 bases and 0 bases, with 16 bases remaining between them. Germline V gene data show CDR1 as SGHVS and CDR2 as FNYEAQ. The CDR3 runs 16 residues. In DNA, the CDR3 is TGTGCCAGCAGCCTTCGCGGGAGGGGGATGAACACTGAAGCTTTCTTT. Translation gives CASSLRGRGMNTEAFF.